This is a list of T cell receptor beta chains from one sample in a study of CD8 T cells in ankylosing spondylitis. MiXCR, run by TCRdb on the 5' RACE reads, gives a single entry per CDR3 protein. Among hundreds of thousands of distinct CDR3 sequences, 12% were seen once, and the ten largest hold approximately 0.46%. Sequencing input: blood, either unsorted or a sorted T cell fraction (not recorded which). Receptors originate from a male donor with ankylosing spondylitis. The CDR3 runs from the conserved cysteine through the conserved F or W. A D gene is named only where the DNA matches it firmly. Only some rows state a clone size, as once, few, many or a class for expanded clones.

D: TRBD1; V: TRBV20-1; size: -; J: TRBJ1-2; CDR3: CSAPGTGPLYGYTF; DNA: TGCAGTGCTCCCGGGACAGGACCCCTCTATGGCTACACCTTC
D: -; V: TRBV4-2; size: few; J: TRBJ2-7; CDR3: CASSQEGYYSYEQYF; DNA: TGTGCCAGCAGCCAAGAAGGTTACTACTCCTACGAGCAGTACTTC
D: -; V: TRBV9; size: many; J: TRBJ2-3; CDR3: CASSVGRTDTQYF; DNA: TGTGCCAGCAGTGTCGGCCGCACAGATACGCAGTATTTT
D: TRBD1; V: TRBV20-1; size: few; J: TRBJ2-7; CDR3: CSASGTAYEQYF; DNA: TGCAGTGCTTCCGGGACAGCGTACGAGCAGTACTTC
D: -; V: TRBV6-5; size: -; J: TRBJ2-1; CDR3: CASSYPRGNEQFF; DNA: TGTGCCAGCAGTTATCCCCGGGGGAATGAGCAGTTCTTC
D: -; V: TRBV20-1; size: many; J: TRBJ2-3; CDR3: CSAIDRKRSGTDTQYF; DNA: TGCAGTGCTATTGACAGGAAACGATCCGGGACAGATACGCAGTATTTT
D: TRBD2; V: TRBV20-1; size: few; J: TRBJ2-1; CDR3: CSARDPTSGRAVEQFF; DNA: TGCAGTGCTAGAGACCCTACTAGCGGGAGGGCGGTTGAGCAGTTCTTC
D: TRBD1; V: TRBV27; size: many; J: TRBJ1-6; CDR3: CASTNTPPGTVNSPLHF; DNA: TGTGCCAGCACTAATACGCCCCCCGGGACAGTTAATTCACCCCTCCACTTT
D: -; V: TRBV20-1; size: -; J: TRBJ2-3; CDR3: CSARDGPGLPQYF; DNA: TGCAGTGCTAGAGATGGACCGGGACTCCCGCAGTATTTT
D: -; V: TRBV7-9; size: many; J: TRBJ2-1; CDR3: CASSLPKTNEQFF; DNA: TGTGCCAGCAGCTTACCCAAGACCAATGAGCAGTTCTTC
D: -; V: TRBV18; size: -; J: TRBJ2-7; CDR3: CASSPWGREEDEQYF; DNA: TGTGCCAGCTCACCATGGGGCAGGGAGGAGGACGAGCAGTACTTC
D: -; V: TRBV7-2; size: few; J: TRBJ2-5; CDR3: CASSLTPVIALETQYF; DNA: TGTGCCAGCAGCTTAACACCCGTAATAGCGCTAGAGACCCAGTACTTC
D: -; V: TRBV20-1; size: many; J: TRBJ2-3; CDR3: CSARVQGTDTQYF; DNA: TGCAGTGCTAGAGTCCAAGGCACAGATACGCAGTATTTT
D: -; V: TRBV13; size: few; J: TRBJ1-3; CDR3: CASSVMGDSGNTIYF; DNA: TGTGCCAGCAGCGTAATGGGGGACTCTGGAAACACCATATATTTT
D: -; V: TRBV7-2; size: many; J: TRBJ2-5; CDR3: CASSYHPQETQYF; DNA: TGTGCCAGCAGCTACCACCCCCAAGAGACCCAGTACTTC
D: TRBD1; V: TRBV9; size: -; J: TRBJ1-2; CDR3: CASSAMTGVIYGYTF; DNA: TGTGCCAGCAGCGCCATGACAGGGGTAATCTATGGCTACACCTTC
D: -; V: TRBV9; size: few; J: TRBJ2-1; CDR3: CASSVLAYANEQFF; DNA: TGTGCCAGCAGCGTACTTGCCTACGCCAATGAGCAGTTCTTC
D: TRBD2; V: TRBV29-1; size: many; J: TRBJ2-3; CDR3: CSVRGGANTQYF; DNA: TGCAGCGTTCGGGGGGGGGCAAATACGCAGTATTTT
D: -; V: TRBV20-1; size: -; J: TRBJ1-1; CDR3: CSARYTYRATEAFF; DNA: TGCAGTGCTAGATACACTTACAGGGCCACTGAAGCTTTCTTT
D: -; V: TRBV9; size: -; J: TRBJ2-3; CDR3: CASSVDLGTDTQYF; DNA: TGTGCCAGCAGCGTAGATCTCGGCACAGATACGCAGTATTTT
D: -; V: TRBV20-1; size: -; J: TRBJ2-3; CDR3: CSAGGFSSTDTQYF; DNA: TGCAGTGCTGGGGGATTTTCTAGCACAGATACGCAGTATTTT
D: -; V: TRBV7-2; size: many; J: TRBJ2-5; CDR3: CASSLARGKETQYF; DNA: TGTGCCAGCAGCTTAGCGCGCGGAAAAGAGACCCAGTACTTC
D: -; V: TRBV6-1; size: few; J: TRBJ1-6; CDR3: CASSPYAEVHLHF; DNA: TGTGCCAGCAGCCCGTATGCGGAGGTGCACCTCCACTTT
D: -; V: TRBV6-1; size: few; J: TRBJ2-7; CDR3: CASNQGASAYEQYF; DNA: TGTGCCAGCAATCAAGGGGCGTCAGCCTACGAGCAGTACTTC
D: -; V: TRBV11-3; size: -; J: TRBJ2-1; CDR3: CASSKNRERYNEQFF; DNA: TGTGCCAGCAGTAAGAACAGGGAAAGATACAATGAGCAGTTCTTC
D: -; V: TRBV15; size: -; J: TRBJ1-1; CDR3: CATSRDLDSHFTEAFF; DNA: TGTGCCACCAGCAGAGATCTGGACAGCCACTTCACTGAAGCTTTCTTT
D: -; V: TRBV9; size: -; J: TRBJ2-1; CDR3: CASSVAILSGKRSNEQFF; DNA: TGTGCCAGCAGCGTAGCCATTCTTTCGGGGAAGAGAAGCAATGAGCAGTTCTTC